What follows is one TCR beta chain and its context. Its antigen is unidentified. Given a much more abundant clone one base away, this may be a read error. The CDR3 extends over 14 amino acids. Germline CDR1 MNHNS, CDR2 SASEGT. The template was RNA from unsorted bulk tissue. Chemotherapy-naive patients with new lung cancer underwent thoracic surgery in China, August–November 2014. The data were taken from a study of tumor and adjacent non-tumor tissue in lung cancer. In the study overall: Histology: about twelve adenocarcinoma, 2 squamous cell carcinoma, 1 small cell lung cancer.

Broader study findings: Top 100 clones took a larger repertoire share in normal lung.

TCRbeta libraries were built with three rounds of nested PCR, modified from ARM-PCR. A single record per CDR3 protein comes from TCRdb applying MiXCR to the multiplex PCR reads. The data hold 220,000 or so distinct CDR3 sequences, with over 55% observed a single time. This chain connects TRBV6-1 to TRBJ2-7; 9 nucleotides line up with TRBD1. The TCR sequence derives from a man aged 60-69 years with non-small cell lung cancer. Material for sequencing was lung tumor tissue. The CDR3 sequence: CVSSRGQGDYEQYF. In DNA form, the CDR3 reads TGTGTCAGCAGCAGGGGACAGGGAGACTACGAGCAGTACTTC.